This paragraph reports one T cell receptor (beta chain). Its antigen is unidentified. Each sample's input was 200 to 250 ng genomic DNA, 38,000 or so genome equivalents. The data are from a study of T cell clusters in autoimmune cytopenias. Notes on the study in general: Exclusive TRB clusters were approximately 3.2-fold more numerous in healthy donors than in active autoimmune hepatitis. TRB repertoire shifts in secondary cytopenia and chronic lymphocytic leukemia mostly reflected lymphoma, not autoimmunity. Physiological T cell clusters of healthy donors were apparently absent in primary autoimmune cytopenia patients.

Per the germline V gene, CDR1 is KGHDR and CDR2 is SFDVKD. There are 17 residues in the CDR3. One tube held mixed TRB-A and TRB-B primer pools for touch-down PCR. For each CDR3 protein, TCRdb gives one entry from its re-call of the multiplex PCR reads, without DNA. The sample includes 2,000 or so distinct CDR3 sequences. The receptor comes from a human donor with an autoimmune cytopenia or autoimmune hepatitis (not recorded which). This chain joins TRBV24-1 and TRBJ1-5; there is no DNA to check the TCRdb D call of TRBD1. Sequenced sample: peripheral blood. The chain's CDR3 is CATVTGTGSPLNQPQHF.